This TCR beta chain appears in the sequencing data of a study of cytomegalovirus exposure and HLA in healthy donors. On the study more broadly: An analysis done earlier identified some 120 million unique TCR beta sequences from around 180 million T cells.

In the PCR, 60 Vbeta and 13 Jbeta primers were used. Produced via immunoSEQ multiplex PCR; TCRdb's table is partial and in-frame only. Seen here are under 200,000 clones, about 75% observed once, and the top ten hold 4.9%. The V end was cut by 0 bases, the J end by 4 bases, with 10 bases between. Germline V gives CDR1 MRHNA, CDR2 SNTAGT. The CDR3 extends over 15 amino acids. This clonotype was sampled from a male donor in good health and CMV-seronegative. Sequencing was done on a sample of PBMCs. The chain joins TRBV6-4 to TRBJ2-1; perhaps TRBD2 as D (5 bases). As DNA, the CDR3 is TGTGCCAGCAGTGACTCGATTGGGAGATACAATGAGCAGTTCTTC. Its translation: CASSDSIGRYNEQFF.